These T cell receptor beta chains were read from a single sample in a study of T cells in localized non-small cell lung cancer. Generated by immunoSEQ multiplex PCR, the TCRdb table keeps only in-frame clones and is missing some. The sample lists more than 50,000 clones; around 81% were seen once. Sequenced here: peripheral blood, sampled before any cancer treatment. The receptors were sampled from an older female donor with stage II squamous cell lung carcinoma. Both conserved end residues are part of each CDR3. Fields, in order: D gene, J gene, clone size, V gene, CDR3 protein, CDR3 DNA. D genes are given only for firm matches. Rows give clone size only sometimes, using once, few, many, or a class for an expanded clone.

TRBD1 | TRBJ2-7 | once | TRBV6-6 | CASSRDREYEQYF | TGTGCCAGCAGTAGGGACAGGGAATACGAGCAGTACTTC
TRBD2 | TRBJ2-3 | - | TRBV6-5 | CASSLTTSGATDTQYF | TGTGCCAGCAGTTTGACGACTAGCGGGGCTACAGATACGCAGTATTTT
- | TRBJ1-2 | few | TRBV29-1 | CGGEGYTF | TGCGGAGGGGAGGGCTACACCTTC
- | TRBJ2-7 | - | TRBV5-6 | CASSLFGEEQYF | TGTGCCAGCAGCTTGTTTGGGGAAGAGCAGTACTTC
TRBD1 | TRBJ2-2 | - | TRBV2 | CASSESDRGRPGELFF | TGTGCCAGCAGTGAATCGGACAGGGGGCGTCCCGGGGAGCTGTTTTTT
TRBD1 | TRBJ1-1 | - | TRBV5-1 | CASSSRDRGRGAEAFF | TGCGCCAGCAGCTCCCGGGACAGGGGGCGCGGGGCTGAAGCTTTCTTT
TRBD1 | TRBJ1-2 | - | TRBV7-2 | CASSPSGQGIGYTF | TGTGCCAGCAGCCCCAGCGGACAGGGAATTGGCTACACCTTC
- | TRBJ1-5 | - | TRBV19 | CASNGWNQPQHF | TGTGCCAGTAACGGGTGGAATCAGCCCCAGCATTTT
- | TRBJ2-5 | - | TRBV5-1 | CASSLDLLETQYF | TGCGCCAGCAGCTTGGACTTGCTAGAGACCCAGTACTTC
TRBD2 | TRBJ2-7 | - | TRBV5-4 | CASRVAGGLGEQYF | TGTGCCAGCAGAGTAGCGGGGGGGCTTGGCGAGCAGTACTTC
TRBD1 | TRBJ1-3 | - | TRBV7-2 | CASSEQGQSSGNTIYF | TGTGCCAGCAGCGAACAGGGACAGTCCTCTGGAAACACCATATATTTT
- | TRBJ2-3 | once | TRBV7-3 | CASSLVKTDTQYF | TGTGCCAGCAGCTTAGTGAAGACAGATACGCAGTATTTT
- | TRBJ1-5 | - | TRBV7-9 | CASSLGGYSNQPQHF | TGTGCCAGCAGCTTAGGGGGATATAGCAATCAGCCCCAGCATTTT
- | TRBJ2-1 | once | TRBV9 | CASSVGGSRNNEQFF | TGTGCCAGCAGCGTAGGAGGGTCACGGAACAATGAGCAGTTCTTC
- | TRBJ1-2 | - | TRBV19 | CASSIGKIPVNYGYTF | TGTGCCAGTAGCATCGGTAAAATCCCCGTTAACTATGGCTACACCTTC
- | TRBJ1-3 | - | TRBV7-8 | CASSETRGPGNTIYF | TGTGCCAGCAGCGAGACCAGAGGGCCTGGAAACACCATATATTTT
- | TRBJ2-1 | - | TRBV5-1 | CASSLPSSYNEQFF | TGCGCCAGCAGCTTGCCTAGCTCCTACAATGAGCAGTTCTTC
- | TRBJ1-1 | - | TRBV5-4 | CASSSLDRPMNTEAFF | TGTGCCAGCAGCTCCCTTGACAGGCCTATGAACACTGAAGCTTTCTTT
TRBD1 | TRBJ2-1 | once | TRBV7-7 | CASSPDRGVYNEQFF | TGTGCTAGCAGCCCCGACAGGGGTGTCTACAATGAGCAGTTCTTC
- | TRBJ2-7 | - | TRBV7-9 | CASRGAESSSYEQYF | TGTGCCAGCAGGGGGGCGGAATCTTCATCCTACGAGCAGTACTTC
TRBD1 | TRBJ2-7 | - | TRBV9 | CASSGTGAYEQYF | TGTGCCAGCAGCGGGACAGGGGCCTACGAGCAGTACTTC
TRBD1 | TRBJ2-5 | - | TRBV10-3 | CAISIGQGAGETQYF | TGTGCCATCAGTATCGGACAGGGGGCAGGGGAGACCCAGTACTTC
TRBD2 | TRBJ2-1 | - | TRBV7-9 | CASTETSGGSEQFF | TGTGCCAGCACCGAGACTAGCGGGGGGTCCGAGCAGTTCTTC
- | TRBJ2-6 | - | TRBV7-8 | CASSSGTYSGANVLTF | TGTGCCAGCAGCTCCGGGACGTACTCTGGGGCCAACGTCCTGACTTTC
- | TRBJ2-3 | - | TRBV20-1 | CSAVGGDTQYF | TGCAGTGCGGTGGGGGGAGATACGCAGTATTTT
- | TRBJ1-1 | - | TRBV7-9 | CASSSLQANAEAFF | TGTGCCAGCAGCTCATTACAGGCAAACGCTGAAGCTTTCTTT
- | TRBJ2-2 | - | TRBV6-6 | CASSYSQGHGELFF | TGTGCCAGCAGTTACTCCCAGGGTCACGGGGAGCTGTTTTTT
TRBD1 | TRBJ1-2 | few | TRBV27 | CASSRQGFYGYTF | TGTGCCAGCAGTCGACAGGGGTTCTATGGCTACACCTTC
TRBD1 | TRBJ2-1 | few | TRBV7-2 | CASSLYQGAGNEQFF | TGTGCCAGCAGCTTATACCAGGGGGCCGGCAATGAGCAGTTCTTC
- | TRBJ1-2 | - | TRBV7-3 | CASSLGGQMGGVTF | TGTGCCAGCAGCTTAGGTGGACAGATGGGGGGAGTCACCTTC
TRBD1 | TRBJ1-1 | - | TRBV19 | CASSRYQTGGTEAFF | TGTGCCAGTAGTCGTTACCAGACAGGGGGGACTGAAGCTTTCTTT
- | TRBJ1-3 | - | TRBV6-1 | CASSELRGTGSGNTIYF | TGTGCCAGCAGTGAATTGAGGGGGACGGGCTCTGGAAACACCATATATTTT